The source of this T cell receptor (beta chain) is a study of response to subunit inactivated influenza vaccine. Study-wide findings and caveats: Authors suggested few new T cells are recruited by each seasonal influenza vaccination.

Per germline, CDR1 DFQATT and CDR2 SNEGSKA (reference sequence). With V trimmed by 0 bases and J by 1 base, 9 bases remained unmatched. CDR3 length equals 17 residues. This clonotype appeared a few times. The antigen remains unidentified. TCRdb reprocessed the RT-PCR reads via MiXCR and lists one record per CDR3 protein. The sample lists fewer than 700,000 distinct CDR3 sequences; approximately 12% were seen once. This specimen consisted of PBMCs from blood, obtained more than 35 days after vaccination. The J gene is TRBJ2-1, the V gene TRBV20-1; 7 bases are a match to TRBD2. The receptor was isolated from a man aged 50 or older who received an inactivated influenza vaccine. This CDR3 is CSARDPSGVRSYNEQFF. In nucleotides, the CDR3 is TGCAGTGCTAGAGATCCCAGCGGGGTTAGGTCCTACAATGAGCAGTTCTTC.